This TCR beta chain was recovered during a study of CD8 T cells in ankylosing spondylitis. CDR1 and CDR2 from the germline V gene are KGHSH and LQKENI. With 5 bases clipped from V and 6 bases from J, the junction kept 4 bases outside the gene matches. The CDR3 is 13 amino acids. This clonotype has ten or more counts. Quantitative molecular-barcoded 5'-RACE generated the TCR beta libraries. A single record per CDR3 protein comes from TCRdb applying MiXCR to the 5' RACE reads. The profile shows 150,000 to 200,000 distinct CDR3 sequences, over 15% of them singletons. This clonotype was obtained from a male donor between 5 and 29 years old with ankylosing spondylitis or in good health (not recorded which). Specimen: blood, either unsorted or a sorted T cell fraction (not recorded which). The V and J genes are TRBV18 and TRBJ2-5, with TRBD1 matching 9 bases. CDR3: CASSTDRGKTQYF. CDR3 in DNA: TGTGCCAGCTCAACGGACAGGGGAAAGACCCAGTACTTC. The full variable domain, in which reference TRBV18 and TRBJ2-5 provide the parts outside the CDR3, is NAGVMQNPRHLVRRRGQEARLRCSPMKGHSHVYWYRQLPEEGLKFMVYLQKENIIDESGMPKERFSAEFPKEGPSILRIQQVVRGDSAAYFCASSTDRGKTQYFGPGTRLLVL.